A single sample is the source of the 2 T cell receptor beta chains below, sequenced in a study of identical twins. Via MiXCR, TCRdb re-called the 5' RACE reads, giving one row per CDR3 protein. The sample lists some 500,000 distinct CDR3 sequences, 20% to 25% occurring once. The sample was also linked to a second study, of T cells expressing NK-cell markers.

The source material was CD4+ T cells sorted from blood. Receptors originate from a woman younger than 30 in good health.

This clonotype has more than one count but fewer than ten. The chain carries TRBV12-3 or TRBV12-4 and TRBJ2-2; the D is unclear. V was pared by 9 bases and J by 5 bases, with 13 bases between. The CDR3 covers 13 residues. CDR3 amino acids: CASLPASTGELFF. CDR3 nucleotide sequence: TGTGCCAGTCTCCCCGCGAGTACCGGGGAGCTGTTTTTT.

The CDR3 region is CSVALGGDGTEAFF. The CDR3 DNA follows: TGCAGCGTTGCCCTAGGGGGGGACGGCACTGAAGCTTTCTTT. This chain joins TRBV29-1 and TRBJ1-1, with D perhaps matching TRBD1 (6 bases). Trimming left V 4 bases short and J 4 bases short, with 16 bases between. CDR3 length equals 14 residues. The V gene's germline CDR1 is SQVTM and CDR2 ANQGSEA.